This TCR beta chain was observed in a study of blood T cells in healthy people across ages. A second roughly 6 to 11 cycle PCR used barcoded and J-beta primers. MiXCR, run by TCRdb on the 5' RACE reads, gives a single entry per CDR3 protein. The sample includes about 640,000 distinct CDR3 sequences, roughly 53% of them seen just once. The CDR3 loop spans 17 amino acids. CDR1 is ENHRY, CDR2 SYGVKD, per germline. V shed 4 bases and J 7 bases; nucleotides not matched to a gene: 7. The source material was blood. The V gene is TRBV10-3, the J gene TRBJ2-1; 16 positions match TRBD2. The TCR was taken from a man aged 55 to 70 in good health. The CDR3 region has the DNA TGTGCCATCAGTGCCCCGGGACTAGCGGGGGGGCTTAATGAGCAGTTCTTC. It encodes CAISAPGLAGGLNEQFF.